This is a list of T cell receptor beta chains from one sample in a study of post-analysis software for immune sequencing data. MiXCR, applied by TCRdb to the PCR reads, yields one record per CDR3 protein. The table lists around 400,000 distinct CDR3 sequences, over 30% of them singletons. Sequenced sample: blood. The source is a girl under 10 years old with multiple sclerosis. Each CDR3 is given with its conserved first and last residue. Fields, in order: clone size, V gene, D gene, J gene, CDR3 protein, CDR3 DNA. D genes are given only for firm matches. The size of a clone is reported for some rows only, either as once, few or many, or as a class for expanded clones.

abundance: NA
v_gene: TRBV15
d_gene: NA
j_gene: TRBJ2-1
CDR3aa: CATSSDRGNEQFF
CDR3nt: TGTGCCACCAGCAGTGATCGGGGGAATGAGCAGTTCTTC

abundance: NA
v_gene: TRBV28
d_gene: NA
j_gene: TRBJ2-7
CDR3aa: CASSLAGSREQYF
CDR3nt: TGTGCCAGCAGTTTGGCCGGGAGTCGGGAGCAGTACTTC

abundance: NA
v_gene: TRBV18
d_gene: TRBD2
j_gene: TRBJ2-1
CDR3aa: CASSLNSGTFSAGGTYNEQFF
CDR3nt: TGTGCCAGCTCACTAAATTCAGGGACCTTCTCGGCGGGAGGGACTTACAATGAGCAGTTCTTC

abundance: NA
v_gene: TRBV10-3
d_gene: TRBD1
j_gene: TRBJ2-5
CDR3aa: CAISESGTGQETQYF
CDR3nt: TGTGCCATCAGTGAGTCAGGGACAGGACAAGAGACCCAGTACTTC

abundance: NA
v_gene: TRBV4-3
d_gene: NA
j_gene: TRBJ2-3
CDR3aa: CASSQDSAQTDTQYF
CDR3nt: TGCGCCAGCAGCCAAGATTCCGCACAGACAGATACGCAGTATTTT

abundance: NA
v_gene: TRBV5-1
d_gene: NA
j_gene: TRBJ2-1
CDR3aa: CASGPTRNNEQFF
CDR3nt: TGCGCCAGCGGACCGACGAGAAACAATGAGCAGTTCTTC

abundance: NA
v_gene: TRBV4-1
d_gene: NA
j_gene: TRBJ1-2
CDR3aa: CASSREGIYGYTF
CDR3nt: TGCGCCAGCAGCCGGGAGGGGATCTATGGCTACACCTTC

abundance: NA
v_gene: TRBV7-2
d_gene: NA
j_gene: TRBJ1-5
CDR3aa: CASSLAPTASNQPQHF
CDR3nt: TGTGCCAGCAGCTTAGCGCCCACGGCTAGCAATCAGCCCCAGCATTTT

abundance: NA
v_gene: TRBV30
d_gene: TRBD1
j_gene: TRBJ2-7
CDR3aa: CARTHGTARSYEQYF
CDR3nt: TGTGCCCGGACGCACGGGACAGCGAGATCCTACGAGCAGTACTTC

abundance: few
v_gene: TRBV5-6
d_gene: TRBD2
j_gene: TRBJ2-1
CDR3aa: CASSPPGLADNEQFF
CDR3nt: TGTGCCAGCAGCCCGCCCGGACTAGCGGACAATGAGCAGTTCTTC

abundance: few
v_gene: TRBV5-1
d_gene: TRBD1
j_gene: TRBJ2-5
CDR3aa: CASSWTGGETQYF
CDR3nt: TGCGCCAGCAGCTGGACAGGGGGAGAGACCCAGTACTTC

abundance: many
v_gene: TRBV12-3/TRBV12-4
d_gene: NA
j_gene: TRBJ2-7
CDR3aa: CASSPGGSSYEQYF
CDR3nt: TGTGCCAGCAGTCCGGGGGGCAGCTCCTACGAGCAGTACTTC

abundance: NA
v_gene: TRBV15
d_gene: TRBD1
j_gene: TRBJ1-5
CDR3aa: CATSRDWGQISNQPQHF
CDR3nt: TGTGCCACCAGCAGAGATTGGGGACAGATTAGCAATCAGCCCCAGCATTTT

abundance: NA
v_gene: TRBV10-2
d_gene: TRBD2
j_gene: TRBJ2-3
CDR3aa: CASKTSGGTDTQYF
CDR3nt: TGCGCCAGCAAGACTAGCGGGGGGACGGATACGCAGTATTTT

abundance: few
v_gene: TRBV20-1
d_gene: NA
j_gene: TRBJ1-4
CDR3aa: CSARKTSTNEKLFF
CDR3nt: TGCAGTGCTAGGAAGACGTCAACTAATGAAAAACTGTTTTTT